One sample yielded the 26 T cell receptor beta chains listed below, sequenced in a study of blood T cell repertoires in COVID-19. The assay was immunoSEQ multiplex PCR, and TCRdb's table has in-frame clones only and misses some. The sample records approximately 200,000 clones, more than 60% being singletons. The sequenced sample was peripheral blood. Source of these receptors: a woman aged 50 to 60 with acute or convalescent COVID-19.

This CDR3 reads CASSGWEEGNEQFF. The CDR3 DNA is TGCGCCAGCAGCGGATGGGAGGAGGGGAATGAGCAGTTCTTC. V usage is TRBV5-1 and J usage is TRBJ2-1, with D tentatively TRBD2 (6 bases). Trimming cost V 4 bases and J 7 bases, with 15 bases left between them. Germline V CDR1 and CDR2: SGHRS, YFSETQ. The CDR3 has 14 amino acids. The whole variable domain, filled in from reference TRBV5-1 and TRBJ2-1, reads KAGVTQTPRYLIKTRGQQVTLSCSPISGHRSVSWYQQTPGQGLQFLFEYFSETQRNKGNFPGRFSGRQFSNSRSEMNVSTLELGDSALYLCASSGWEEGNEQFFGPGTRLTVL.

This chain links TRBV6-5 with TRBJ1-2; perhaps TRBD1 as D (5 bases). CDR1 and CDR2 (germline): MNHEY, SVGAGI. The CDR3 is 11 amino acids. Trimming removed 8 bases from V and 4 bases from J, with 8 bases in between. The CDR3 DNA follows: TGTGCCAGCTGGGGCTCCTATGGCTACACCTTC. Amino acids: CASWGSYGYTF.

The CDR3 region has the DNA TGTGCCAGCAGCCGAGGGACGGGACTAGCGGGGCTCATCAATGAGCAGTTCTTC. Protein sequence: CASSRGTGLAGLINEQFF. This chain uses TRBV7-7 with TRBJ2-1; 13 nucleotides match TRBD2. Germline CDR1 and CDR2: SSHAT and FNYEAQ (reference sequence). The junction had 13 bases not matched to a gene; V was cut back by 5 bases and J by 6 bases. This CDR3 is 18 amino acids long.

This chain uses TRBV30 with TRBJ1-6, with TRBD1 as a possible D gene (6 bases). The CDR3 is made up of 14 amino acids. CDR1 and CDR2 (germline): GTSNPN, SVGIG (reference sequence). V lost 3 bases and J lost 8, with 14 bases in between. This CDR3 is CAWSPDRDYSPLHF. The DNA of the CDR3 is TGTGCCTGGAGCCCGGACAGAGACTATTCACCCCTCCACTTT.

The CDR3 sequence is CASRLQVNTEAFF. CDR3 DNA: TGTGCCAGCAGATTACAGGTAAACACTGAAGCTTTCTTT. The chain uses TRBV5-8 and TRBJ1-1; a weak D match, TRBD1 (5 bases). The CDR3 extends over 13 amino acids. Germline CDR1 reads SGHTS; CDR2 reads YDEGEE. Between the trimmed V and J ends, which lost 5 bases and 2 bases, there was a span of 10 bases.

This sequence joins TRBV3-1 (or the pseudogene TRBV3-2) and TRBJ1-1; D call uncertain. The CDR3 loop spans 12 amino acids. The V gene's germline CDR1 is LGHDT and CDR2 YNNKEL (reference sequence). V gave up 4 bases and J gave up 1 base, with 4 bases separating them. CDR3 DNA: TGTGCCAGCAGCCCCCAGAACACTGAAGCTTTCTTT. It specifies CASSPQNTEAFF.

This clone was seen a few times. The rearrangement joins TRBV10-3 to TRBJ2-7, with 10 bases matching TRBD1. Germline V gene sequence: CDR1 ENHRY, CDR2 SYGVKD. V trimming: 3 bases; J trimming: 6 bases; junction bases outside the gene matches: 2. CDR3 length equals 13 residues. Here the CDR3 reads CAISDWTGGEQYF. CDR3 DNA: TGTGCCATCAGTGATTGGACAGGGGGCGAGCAGTACTTC.

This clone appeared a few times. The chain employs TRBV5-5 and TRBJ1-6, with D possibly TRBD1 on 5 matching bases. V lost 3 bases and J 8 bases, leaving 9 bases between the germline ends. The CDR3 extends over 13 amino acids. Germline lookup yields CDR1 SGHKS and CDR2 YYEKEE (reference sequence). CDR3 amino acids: CASSWTGDSPLHF. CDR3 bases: TGTGCCAGCAGCTGGACGGGGGATTCACCCCTCCACTTT.

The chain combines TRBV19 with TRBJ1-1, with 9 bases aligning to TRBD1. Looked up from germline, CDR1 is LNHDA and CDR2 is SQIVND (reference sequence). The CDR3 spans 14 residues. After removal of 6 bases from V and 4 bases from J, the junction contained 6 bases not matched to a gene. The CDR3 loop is CASSWTGDVTEAFF. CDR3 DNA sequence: TGTGCCAGTAGCTGGACAGGGGACGTCACTGAAGCTTTCTTT.

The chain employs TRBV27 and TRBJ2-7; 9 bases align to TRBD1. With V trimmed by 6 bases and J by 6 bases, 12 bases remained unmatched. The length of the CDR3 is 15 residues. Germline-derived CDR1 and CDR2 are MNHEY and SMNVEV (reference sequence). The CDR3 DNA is TGTGCCAGCAGGATTACCGGGACAGGGACTCGCGAGCAGTACTTC. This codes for CASRITGTGTREQYF.

CDR3 nucleotide sequence: TGTGCCAGCAGCCAAGGAGGGGAGCAGTACTTC. Its protein is CASSQGGEQYF. The chain employs TRBV3-1 (or the pseudogene TRBV3-2) and TRBJ2-7; a possible D gene is TRBD2 (5 bases). The ends were cut back, 1 base at V and 7 bases at J, with 5 bases in the middle. Germline lookup yields CDR1 LGHDT and CDR2 YNNKEL (reference sequence). There are 11 residues in the CDR3.

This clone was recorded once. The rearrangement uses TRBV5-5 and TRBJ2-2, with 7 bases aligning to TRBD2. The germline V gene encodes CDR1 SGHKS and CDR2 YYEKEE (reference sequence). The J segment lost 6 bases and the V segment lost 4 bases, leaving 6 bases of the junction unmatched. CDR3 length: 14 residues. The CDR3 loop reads CASSPRGDSGELFF. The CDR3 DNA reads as TGTGCCAGCAGCCCTCGGGGGGACTCCGGGGAGCTGTTTTTT.

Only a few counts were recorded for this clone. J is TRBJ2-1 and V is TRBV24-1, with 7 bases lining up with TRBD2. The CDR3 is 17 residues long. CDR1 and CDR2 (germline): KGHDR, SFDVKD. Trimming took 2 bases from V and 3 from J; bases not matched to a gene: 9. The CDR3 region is CATSDSDGRLLYNEQFF. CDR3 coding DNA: TGTGCCACCAGTGATTCAGACGGGAGGTTACTCTACAATGAGCAGTTCTTC.

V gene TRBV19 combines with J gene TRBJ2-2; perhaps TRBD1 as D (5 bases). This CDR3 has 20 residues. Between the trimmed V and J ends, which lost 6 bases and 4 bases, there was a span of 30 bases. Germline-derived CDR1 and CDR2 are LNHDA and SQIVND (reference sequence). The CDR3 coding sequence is TGTGCCAGTAGCCGGATCTTGGGGCAGGGTGGCCCTACCGGCACCGGGGAGCTGTTTTTT. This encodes CASSRILGQGGPTGTGELFF.

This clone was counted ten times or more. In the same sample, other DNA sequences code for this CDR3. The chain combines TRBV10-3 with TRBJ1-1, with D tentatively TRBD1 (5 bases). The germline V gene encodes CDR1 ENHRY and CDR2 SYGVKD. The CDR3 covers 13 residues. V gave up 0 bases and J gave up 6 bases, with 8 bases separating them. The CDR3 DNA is TGTGCCATCAGTGAGTCGCAGGGATCTGAAGCTTTCTTT. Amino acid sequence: CAISESQGSEAFF.

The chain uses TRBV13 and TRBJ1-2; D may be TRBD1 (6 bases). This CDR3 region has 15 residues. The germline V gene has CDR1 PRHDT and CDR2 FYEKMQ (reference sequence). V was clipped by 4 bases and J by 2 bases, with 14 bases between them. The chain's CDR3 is CASSSRVQGNYGYTF. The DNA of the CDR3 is TGTGCCAGCAGCTCGCGAGTTCAGGGGAACTATGGCTACACCTTC.

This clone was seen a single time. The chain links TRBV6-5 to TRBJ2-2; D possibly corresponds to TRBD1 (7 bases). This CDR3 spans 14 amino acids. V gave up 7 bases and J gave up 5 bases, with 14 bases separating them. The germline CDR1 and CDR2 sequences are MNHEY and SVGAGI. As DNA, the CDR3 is TGTGCCAGCAAAAAGGGGGCGGGAACCGGGGAGCTGTTTTTT. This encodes CASKKGAGTGELFF.

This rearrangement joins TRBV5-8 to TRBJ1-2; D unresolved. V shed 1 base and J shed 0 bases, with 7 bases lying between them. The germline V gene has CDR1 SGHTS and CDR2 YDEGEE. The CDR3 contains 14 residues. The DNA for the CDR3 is TGTGCCAGCAGCTTGTTTGGAGCTAACTATGGCTACACCTTC. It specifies CASSLFGANYGYTF.

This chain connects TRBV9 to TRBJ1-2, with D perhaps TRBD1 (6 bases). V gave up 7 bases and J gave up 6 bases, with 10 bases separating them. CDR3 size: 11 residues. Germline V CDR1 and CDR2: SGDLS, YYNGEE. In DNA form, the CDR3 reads TGTGCCAGCCGGGGGGGCGATGGCTACACCTTC. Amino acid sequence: CASRGGDGYTF.

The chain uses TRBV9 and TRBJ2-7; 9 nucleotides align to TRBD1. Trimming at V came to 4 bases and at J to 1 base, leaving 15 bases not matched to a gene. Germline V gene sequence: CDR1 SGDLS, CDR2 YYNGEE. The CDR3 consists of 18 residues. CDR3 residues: CASSPRPGTGIGSYEQYF. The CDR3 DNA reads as TGTGCCAGCAGCCCTCGTCCCGGGACAGGGATTGGTTCCTACGAGCAGTACTTC.

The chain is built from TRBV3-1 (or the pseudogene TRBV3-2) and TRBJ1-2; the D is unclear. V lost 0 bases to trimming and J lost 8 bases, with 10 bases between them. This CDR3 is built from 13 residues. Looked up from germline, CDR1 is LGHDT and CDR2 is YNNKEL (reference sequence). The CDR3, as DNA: TGTGCCAGCAGCCAAGAAACAGTAAAGGGCTACACCTTC. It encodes CASSQETVKGYTF.

The CDR3 nucleotides are TGTGCCATCAGCGCGGGGCAATCGGACACTGAAGCTTTCTTT. Its protein is CAISAGQSDTEAFF. The chain combines TRBV10-3 with TRBJ1-1; maybe TRBD1 (5 bases). V was cut by 6 bases and J by 3 bases, with 14 bases left in between. The CDR3 runs to 14 residues. From germline, CDR1 is ENHRY and CDR2 SYGVKD.

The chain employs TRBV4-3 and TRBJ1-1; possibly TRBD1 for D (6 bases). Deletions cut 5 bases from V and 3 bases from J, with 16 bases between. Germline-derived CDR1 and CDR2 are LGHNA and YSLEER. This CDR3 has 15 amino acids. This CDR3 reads CASSNQGYTDTEAFF. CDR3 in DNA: TGCGCCAGCAGCAACCAGGGGTATACGGACACTGAAGCTTTCTTT.

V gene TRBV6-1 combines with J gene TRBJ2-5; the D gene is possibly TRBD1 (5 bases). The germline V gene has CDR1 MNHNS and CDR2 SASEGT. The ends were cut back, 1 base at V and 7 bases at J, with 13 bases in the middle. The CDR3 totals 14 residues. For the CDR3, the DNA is TGTGCCAGCAGTGAAGAAATTCTCCAGGGGACCCAGTACTTC. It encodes CASSEEILQGTQYF.

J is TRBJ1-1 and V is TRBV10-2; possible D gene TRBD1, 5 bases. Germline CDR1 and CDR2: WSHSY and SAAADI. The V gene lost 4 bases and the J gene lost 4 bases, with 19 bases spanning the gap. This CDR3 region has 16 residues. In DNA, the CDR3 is TGCGCCAGCAGTGGAAGAGACACAGGCCTGGGCACTGAAGCTTTCTTT. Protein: CASSGRDTGLGTEAFF.

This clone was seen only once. In DNA form, the CDR3 reads TGTGCCAGCAGCCGGGCCTCGGGGGACTATGGCTACACCTTC. This translates into CASSRASGDYGYTF. This rearrangement joins TRBV6-5 to TRBJ1-2; D is perhaps TRBD1 (5 bases). CDR3 length: 14 amino acids. CDR1 is MNHEY and CDR2 is SVGAGI in the germline V gene. Trimming removed 6 bases at V and 3 bases at J, with 14 bases between.